These 15 T cell receptor beta chains came from one sample sequenced in a study of spatial heterogeneity in lung cancer. TCRdb analysed the 5' RACE reads with MiXCR anew, one entry per CDR3 protein. Of 35,000 to 55,000 distinct CDR3 sequences listed, approximately 22% are singletons. The sample's time point: blood at routine non-recurrence follow-up after resection. The material sequenced was PBMCs, taken at follow-up. Receptors originate from a female donor with early-stage non-small cell lung cancer.

This clonotype was seen ten or more times. V is TRBV10-3 and J is TRBJ2-1; D uncertain. Per germline, CDR1 ENHRY and CDR2 SYGVKD. Trimming cost V 4 bases and J 8 bases, with 6 bases left between them. This CDR3 spans 11 amino acids. The CDR3 region has the DNA TGTGCCATCAGTGTATCCCATGAGCAGTTCTTC. It translates to CAISVSHEQFF.

This clonotype was observed a handful of times. This rearrangement joins TRBV9 to TRBJ2-4; TRBD1 aligns across 7 bases. Per the germline V gene, CDR1 is SGDLS and CDR2 is YYNGEE. There are 17 residues in the CDR3. The ends lost 4 bases at V and 0 bases at J; junction bases unmatched: 10. CDR3: CASSPRTGILAKNIQYF. In DNA form, the CDR3 reads TGTGCCAGCAGCCCGAGGACAGGAATTTTAGCCAAAAACATTCAGTACTTC. Supplemented by reference TRBV9 and TRBJ2-4, the full variable domain reads DSGVTQTPKHLITATGQRVTLRCSPRSGDLSVYWYQQSLDQGLQFLIQYYNGEERAKGNILERFSAQQFPDLHSELNLSSLELGDSALYFCASSPRTGILAKNIQYFGAGTRLSVL.

This clonotype was seen many times. This rearrangement joins TRBV12-3 or TRBV12-4 to TRBJ1-2; TRBD1 agrees at 9 bases. CDR3 length: 15 amino acids. With 5 bases clipped from V and 6 bases from J, the junction kept 10 bases outside the gene matches. CDR3 sequence (DNA): TGTGCCAGCAGTAGGACAGGGGCCGTTCTTGATGGCTACACCTTC. Translating it yields CASSRTGAVLDGYTF.

The chain carries TRBV6-2 or TRBV6-3 and TRBJ2-1, with D perhaps TRBD2 (6 bases). The CDR3 extends over 13 amino acids. Looked up from germline, CDR1 is MNHEY and CDR2 is SVGEGT. V was clipped by 6 bases and J by 11 bases, with 17 bases between them. CDR3 nucleotides: TGTGCCAGCAGGCCCGTGGGCGGAGGGAAGCAGTTCTTC. Translated: CASRPVGGGKQFF.

This clonotype was seen repeatedly, ten times or more. This chain links TRBV10-3 with TRBJ2-7; 8 bases align to TRBD1. Germline V gene sequence: CDR1 ENHRY, CDR2 SYGVKD. V lost 8 bases and J lost 5; bases outside the gene matches: 17. The CDR3 runs 16 residues. DNA for the CDR3: TGTGCCATCGGGGGGCCTCAGGGGGCGAGTTTCGACGAGCAGTACTTC. This codes for CAIGGPQGASFDEQYF.

This chain links TRBV29-1 with TRBJ2-2; 7 nucleotides agree with TRBD1. This CDR3 is 14 amino acids long. The trim removed 1 base at V and 4 bases at J, leaving 3 bases unmatched. The germline V gene encodes CDR1 SQVTM and CDR2 ANQGSEA. The DNA of the CDR3 is TGCAGCGTTGAAGGACAGGGTCTCACCGGGGAGCTGTTTTTT. Its protein is CSVEGQGLTGELFF.

The chain uses TRBV9 and TRBJ1-2; D not certain. Germline-derived CDR1 and CDR2 are SGDLS and YYNGEE. V was shortened by 5 bases and J by 3 bases, with 20 bases between the two germline ends. This CDR3 has 16 amino acids. CDR3: CASRGSTRRKDYGYTF. Here the CDR3 DNA reads TGTGCCAGCAGAGGGTCGACACGTAGGAAAGACTATGGCTACACCTTC. The full variable domain, with the rest looked up from reference TRBV9 and TRBJ1-2, is DSGVTQTPKHLITATGQRVTLRCSPRSGDLSVYWYQQSLDQGLQFLIQYYNGEERAKGNILERFSAQQFPDLHSELNLSSLELGDSALYFCASRGSTRRKDYGYTFGSGTRLTVV.

The sample holds a few counts of this clonotype. This chain links TRBV7-9 with TRBJ2-3; 8 nucleotides line up with TRBD1. V was pared by 10 bases and J by 7 bases, with 7 bases of the junction left unmatched. The V gene's germline CDR1 is SEHNR and CDR2 FQNEAQ (reference sequence). The CDR3 consists of 12 residues. As DNA, the CDR3 is TGTGCCACCCGGGACAGGAGACATACGCAGTATTTT. Amino acids: CATRDRRHTQYF.

This clonotype was seen repeatedly, ten times or more. J is TRBJ1-2 and V is TRBV7-9; tentatively, D is TRBD1 (6 bases). The CDR3 spans 13 residues. Germline CDR1 SEHNR, CDR2 FQNEAQ (reference sequence). V lost 7 bases and J lost 9, with 18 bases in between. The CDR3 region has the DNA TGTGCCAGCACTCACGACAGGCATAAGAGCTACACCTTC. This gives the protein CASTHDRHKSYTF.

This chain links TRBV11-2 with TRBJ1-2; D is ambiguous. This CDR3 is 14 amino acids long. The V gene's germline CDR1 is SGHAT and CDR2 FQNNGV. The V end was cut by 3 bases, the J end by 0 bases, with 8 bases between. DNA for the CDR3: TGTGCCAGCAGCTTCGGCCTTGCTAACTATGGCTACACCTTC. It encodes CASSFGLANYGYTF.

The chain employs TRBV11-2 and TRBJ1-4; D remains ambiguous. V gave up 5 bases and J gave up 5 bases, with 9 bases separating them. Germline values: CDR1 SGHAT, CDR2 FQNNGV. The CDR3 has 13 residues. The CDR3 DNA follows: TGTGCCAGCAGCCCCCTCGGGAATGAAAAACTGTTTTTT. Encoded protein: CASSPLGNEKLFF. Using reference TRBV11-2 and TRBJ1-4 for the parts outside the CDR3, the full variable domain is EAGVAQSPRYKIIEKRQSVAFWCNPISGHATLYWYQQILGQGPKLLIQFQNNGVVDDSQLPKDRFSAERLKGVDSTLKIQPAKLEDSAVYLCASSPLGNEKLFFGSGTQLSVL.

This chain uses TRBV30 with TRBJ2-3, with a weak D call TRBD2 (6 bases). V was clipped by 3 bases and J by 0 bases, with 13 bases between them. This CDR3 is built from 15 residues. CDR1 and CDR2 (germline): GTSNPN, SVGIG (reference sequence). CDR3 sequence (DNA): TGTGCCTGGAGGGTAGCGGAAACTAGCACAGATACGCAGTATTTT. Protein product: CAWRVAETSTDTQYF.

This clonotype was picked up many times. The V gene is TRBV7-2, the J gene TRBJ2-5; the match to TRBD2 covers 10 bases. V was pared by 3 bases and J by 6 bases, with 10 bases of the junction left unmatched. CDR1 SGHTA and CDR2 FQGNSA come from the germline V gene. The CDR3 is made up of 16 amino acids. CDR3: CASSFRTTSGRQTQYF. The CDR3 DNA reads as TGTGCCAGCAGCTTTAGAACGACTAGCGGGCGCCAGACCCAGTACTTC.

This clonotype was picked up many times. The chain recombines TRBV5-1 with TRBJ1-1; tentative D call: TRBD1 (6 bases). V dropped 4 bases and J dropped 3 bases, with 16 bases sitting between them. This CDR3 region has 15 residues. The V gene's germline CDR1 is SGHRS and CDR2 YFSETQ. CDR3: CASSTEGGIDTEAFF. CDR3 sequence (DNA): TGCGCCAGCAGCACCGAGGGGGGAATCGACACTGAAGCTTTCTTT.

The rearrangement joins TRBV25-1 to TRBJ1-1; 7 positions match TRBD1. Trimming removed 3 bases from V and 11 bases from J; junction bases left unmatched: 6. This CDR3 spans 12 amino acids. Per the germline V gene, CDR1 is MGHDK and CDR2 is SYGVNS. As DNA, the CDR3 is TGTGCCAGCAGTGAGAGGGGGCGCGACGCTTTCTTT. This codes for CASSERGRDAFF.